This T cell receptor (beta chain) was retrieved from a study of shared clonotypes between healthy human individuals (dated by TCRdb to the early 2020s). Some background on the complete study: A couple of women and a few men aged 18 to 49 years were included in the cohort. For each donor, CD4 naive and CD4 memory were each run on three plates, CD8 naive on two plates, and CD8 memory on one plate. The study deeply sequenced blood TCR repertoires of roughly five healthy adults to estimate repertoire size and the extent of clonotype sharing between individuals. To increase sequencing depth and limit assay-specific biases, different laboratories used diverse techniques to prepare libraries and sequence TCR repertoires. Leukapheresis yielded between about 0.9 and 10 billion PBMCs per donor.

In regard to this clone: The clone's antigen remains unknown. There are no base qualities to consult, and no much larger clone falls within one base.

The CDR3 sequence holds 16 residues, the cysteine and phenylalanine included. Only the CDR3 region is kept as DNA, spanning 48 bases read in frame from base 1. From the germline V gene, CDR1 is SGHDN and CDR2 is FVKESK. V lost 0 bases and J lost 1 base; the stretch between them is 13 bases long. Using the deep immunoSEQ assay, TCR CDR3 regions were amplified from genomic DNA by multiplex PCR. Extracted genomic DNA from each cell subset was spread evenly across all wells of several immunoSEQ 96-well plates, with each plate serving as a replicate. Each replicate PCR for sorted subsets received about 180 ng genomic DNA, equal to tens of thousands of T cell genomes. The purified libraries were quantified using a Qubit 3.0 fluorometer, sized with a Bioanalyzer 2100, and then quantified again using the KAPA Library Quantification kit. Every immunoSEQ 96-well plate was sequenced on a dedicated single-read 150-cycle Illumina NextSeq 550 flow cell. The source study handled its data this way. Because only junctional sequences without quality scores were contained in the immunoSEQ output, filtering matching that applied to full-length reads could not be performed. To assign V/J genes and CDR3, sequences were annotated using PyIR, a Python wrapper for IgBLAST v1.9, with IMGT germline references. Reads were filtered out if the reads had weak V/J assignments (E-value above 1e-6), no CDR3, stop codons, out-of-frame junctions, or ambiguous translated residues. V3J clonotypes were defined by identical inferred V gene, J gene, and CDR3 amino acid sequence. The percentage overlap between two repertoires was calculated by dividing the number of shared unique clonotypes by the size of the smaller repertoire. RTK rarefaction, the Chao1 estimator, and Recon v2.1 estimates of unobserved clonotypes were used to assess repertoire richness. OLGA was used to compute generation probabilities for all TCRbeta clonotypes that the gDNA method yielded from a few donors. In its TCRdb copy, this immuneACCESS table keeps in-frame sequences only and misses some clones. Where compared with another copy, unresolved V genes explain less than half of these, and the others have no known cause. V and J calls and clone size follow that table, whereas D and trimming were derived from the DNA. The sample table shows under 850,000 clones, and over 60% are seen once. The biggest ten clones account for more than 1.5% of the sample.

Study-wide findings and limitations: Based on pairwise subsampling, the degree of clonotype sharing among donors was expected to be affected by sequencing depth. Only blood was sampled, and tissue TCR repertoires likely differ from those in blood. Incomplete sequencing was indicated by rarefaction of sorted-subset datasets, despite the large sequencing depth. Compared with non-shared clonotypes, the clonotypes found in all four sorted-subset donors had higher generation probabilities. Naive subsets generally had larger estimated clonotype richness than memory subsets. Because the study included a small number of donors, the genetic and exposure-history diversity represented was limited. Across several donors, around 5% of naive CD4, around 3.3% of naive CD8, approximately 2.5% of memory CD4, and over 0.35% of memory CD8 clonotypes were shared.

Healthy HIV-negative adults with no recently reported acute infections or vaccinations were included as donors. Every donor was a Caucasian adult residing in Nashville, Tennessee, USA. Magnetic negative selection was used to enrich CD4+ T cells, after which naive cells were positively selected on CD45RA and the negative fraction became the memory subset. Blood was obtained by leukapheresis, after which PBMCs were separated by Ficoll-Histopaque density gradient centrifugation and cryopreserved in liquid nitrogen vapor phase. Purity and quantity of every magnetically sorted T cell population were checked by analytical flow cytometry. Genomic DNA was isolated from each sorted fraction and quantified by UV absorbance on a Nanodrop 2000c.

The chain was built from TRBV14 and TRBJ2-7; no confident D gene assignment can be made. The sequencing input was memory CD4+ T cells sorted from blood. Explained via the paper, the cell subset or site label denotes: CD45RA-negative fraction. The sequence came from a woman under 40 in good health. CDR3 region: CASSQEGGIRSYEQYF. The DNA is as follows: TGTGCCAGCAGCCAAGAGGGTGGTATCCGTTCCTACGAGCAGTACTTC.